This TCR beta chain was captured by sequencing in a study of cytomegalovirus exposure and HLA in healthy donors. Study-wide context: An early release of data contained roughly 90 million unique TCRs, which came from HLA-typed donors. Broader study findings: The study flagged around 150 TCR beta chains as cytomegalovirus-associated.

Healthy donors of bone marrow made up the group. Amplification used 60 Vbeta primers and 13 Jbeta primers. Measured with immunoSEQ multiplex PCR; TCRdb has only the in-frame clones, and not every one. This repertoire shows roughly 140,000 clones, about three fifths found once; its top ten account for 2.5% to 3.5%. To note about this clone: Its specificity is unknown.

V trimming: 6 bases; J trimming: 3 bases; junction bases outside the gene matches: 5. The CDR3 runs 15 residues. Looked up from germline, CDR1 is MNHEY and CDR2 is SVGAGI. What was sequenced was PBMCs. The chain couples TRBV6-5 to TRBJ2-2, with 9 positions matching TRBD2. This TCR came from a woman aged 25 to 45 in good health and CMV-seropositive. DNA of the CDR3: TGTGCCAGCAGGGGCGGGGGGGGATACACCGGGGAGCTGTTTTTT. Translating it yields CASRGGGGYTGELFF.